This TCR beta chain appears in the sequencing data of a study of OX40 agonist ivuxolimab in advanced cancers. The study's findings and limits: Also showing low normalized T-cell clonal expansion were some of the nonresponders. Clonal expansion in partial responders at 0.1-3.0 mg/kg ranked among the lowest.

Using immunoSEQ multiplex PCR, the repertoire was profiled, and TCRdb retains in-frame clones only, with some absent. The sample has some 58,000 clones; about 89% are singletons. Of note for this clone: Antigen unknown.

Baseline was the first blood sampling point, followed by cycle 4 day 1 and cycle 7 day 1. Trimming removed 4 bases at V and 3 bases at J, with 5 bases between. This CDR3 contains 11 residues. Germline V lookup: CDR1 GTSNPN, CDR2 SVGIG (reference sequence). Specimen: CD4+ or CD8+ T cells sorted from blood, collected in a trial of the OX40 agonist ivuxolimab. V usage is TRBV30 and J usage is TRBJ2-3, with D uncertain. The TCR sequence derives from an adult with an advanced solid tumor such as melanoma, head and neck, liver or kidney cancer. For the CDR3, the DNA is TGTGCCTGGACGGATACAGATACGCAGTATTTT. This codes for CAWTDTDTQYF.